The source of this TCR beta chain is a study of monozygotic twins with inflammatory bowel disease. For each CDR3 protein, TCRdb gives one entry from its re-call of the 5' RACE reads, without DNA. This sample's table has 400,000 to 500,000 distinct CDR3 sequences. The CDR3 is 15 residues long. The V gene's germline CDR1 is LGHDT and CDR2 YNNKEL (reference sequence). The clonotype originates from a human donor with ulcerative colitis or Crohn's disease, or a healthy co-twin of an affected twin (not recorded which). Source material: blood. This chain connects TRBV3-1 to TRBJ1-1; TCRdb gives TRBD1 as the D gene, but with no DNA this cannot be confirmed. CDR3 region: CASSQAAWGGTEAFF.